The next 16 T cell receptor beta chains were all read from a single sample in a study of T cell responses to AZD1222 COVID-19 vaccine. Data came from immunoSEQ multiplex PCR; TCRdb stores just in-frame clones and leaves some out. The table shows roughly 120,000 clones, with about 90% occurring only once. The sequencing used peripheral blood, collected 28 days after the second AZD1222 dose. These TCRs come from an adult who received the AZD1222 COVID-19 vaccine.

The chain couples TRBV28 to TRBJ2-1, with 9 bases lining up with TRBD1. With V trimmed by 3 bases and J by 8 bases, 2 bases remained unmatched. The CDR3 sequence is 13 residues long. Germline CDR1 is MDHEN and CDR2 is SYDVKM. CDR3 in DNA: TGTGCCAGCAGTTTTGACAGGGGGGATGAGCAGTTCTTC. This sequence encodes CASSFDRGDEQFF.

This chain links TRBV2 with TRBJ1-1; the D gene is possibly TRBD1 (6 bases). Trimming shortened V by 4 bases and J by 6 bases, and 12 bases separated the two germline ends. From germline, CDR1 is SNHLY and CDR2 FYNNEI. The CDR3 runs to 13 residues. CDR3 in DNA: TGTGCCAGCAGTGTCTCGGGGGCCCCTGAAGCTTTCTTT. It yields the protein CASSVSGAPEAFF.

The genes are TRBV19 and TRBJ2-7; D is tentatively TRBD1 or TRBD2 (5 bases each). Germline V CDR1 and CDR2: LNHDA, SQIVND (reference sequence). This CDR3 is 15 amino acids long. V dropped 5 bases and J dropped 0 bases, with 14 bases sitting between them. This CDR3 reads CASSSRGRTSYEQYF. For the CDR3, the DNA is TGTGCCAGTAGTTCCCGGGGACGGACCTCCTACGAGCAGTACTTC.

The rearrangement uses TRBV4-2 and TRBJ2-7; D is uncertain. This CDR3 contains 15 residues. Germline V gene lookup returns CDR1 LGHNA and CDR2 YNFKEQ. Trimming cost V 0 bases and J 3 bases, with 12 bases left between them. The chain's CDR3 is CASSQDFPSHYEQYF. In DNA, the CDR3 is TGTGCCAGCAGCCAAGATTTCCCGAGTCACTACGAGCAGTACTTC.

The gene calls are TRBV18 and TRBJ2-2; no clear D gene. The CDR3 spans 15 residues. Trimming removed 0 bases from V and 6 bases from J, with 11 bases in between. CDR1 and CDR2 (germline): KGHSH, LQKENI. CDR3 sequence reads: CASSPPSMGAGELFF. Written as DNA, the CDR3 is TGTGCCAGCTCACCACCTAGTATGGGCGCCGGGGAGCTGTTTTTT.

The chain has TRBV5-1 and TRBJ1-2; maybe TRBD1 (5 bases). CDR3 size: 14 residues. V was clipped by 0 bases and J by 8 bases, with 14 bases between them. CDR1 and CDR2 from the germline V gene are SGHRS and YFSETQ. For the CDR3, the DNA is TGCGCCAGCAGCTTGGTGGTCGGGGCTCCGGGCTACACCTTC. Translated, it gives CASSLVVGAPGYTF.

The J gene is TRBJ1-5, the V gene TRBV18, with TRBD1 identical over 10 bases. The CDR3 length is 15 residues. The trim removed 5 bases at V and 5 bases at J, leaving 6 bases unmatched. Germline-derived CDR1 and CDR2 are KGHSH and LQKENI. The CDR3 coding sequence is TGTGCCAGCTCAGAAGGACAGGGGGATCATCAGCCCCAGCATTTT. Translation gives CASSEGQGDHQPQHF.

The chain links TRBV5-1 to TRBJ1-2, with D unclear. Germline loops: CDR1 SGHRS, CDR2 YFSETQ. V shed 4 bases and J shed 0 bases, with 10 bases lying between them. This CDR3 region has 14 residues. The chain's CDR3 is CASSLGSANYGYTF. The DNA for the CDR3 is TGCGCCAGCAGCCTGGGATCGGCTAACTATGGCTACACCTTC.

The chain uses TRBV11-2 and TRBJ1-1; D is unclear. The CDR3 has 14 amino acids. The germline gives CDR1 SGHAT, CDR2 FQNNGV. The germline V and J ends were trimmed by 0 bases and 6 bases, with 11 bases remaining between them. The CDR3 protein is CASSLDGVEAEAFF. The CDR3, as DNA: TGTGCCAGCAGCTTAGACGGTGTGGAAGCTGAAGCTTTCTTT.

The chain joins TRBV6-5 to TRBJ1-1; TRBD1 might be the D (5 bases). This CDR3 is 13 amino acids long. With 8 bases removed from V and 1 base from J, the gap between germline ends came to 11 bases. Germline V lookup: CDR1 MNHEY, CDR2 SVGAGI. The CDR3 spells CASPLGGNTEAFF. The DNA for the CDR3 is TGTGCCAGCCCCCTCGGGGGGAACACTGAAGCTTTCTTT.

The chain links TRBV28 to TRBJ2-4, with 9 bases aligning to TRBD2. Germline CDR1 reads MDHEN; CDR2 reads SYDVKM. With 2 bases clipped from V and 6 bases from J, the junction kept 14 bases outside the gene matches. The CDR3 loop spans 18 amino acids. The CDR3 is CASSLRLDSGSFGNIQYF. CDR3 DNA: TGTGCCAGCAGTTTAAGGTTGGATAGCGGGAGTTTTGGAAACATTCAGTACTTC.

The chain recombines TRBV5-1 with TRBJ2-1, with 7 positions matching TRBD2. CDR1 is SGHRS and CDR2 is YFSETQ in the germline V gene. This CDR3 region has 15 residues. V dropped 4 bases and J dropped 10; count of bases not matched to a gene: 14. Here the CDR3 reads CASSPGWAGENEQFF. In DNA form, the CDR3 reads TGCGCCAGCAGCCCCGGCTGGGCGGGAGAAAACGAGCAGTTCTTC.

This sequence joins TRBV30 and TRBJ1-1; 7 nucleotides line up with TRBD1. CDR3 length: 14 amino acids. The junction had 9 bases not matched to a gene; V was cut back by 5 bases and J by 3 bases. The V gene's germline CDR1 is GTSNPN and CDR2 SVGIG (reference sequence). The CDR3 bases are TGTGCCTGGGGGAACCCGGACAGGCACACTGAAGCTTTCTTT. This codes for CAWGNPDRHTEAFF.

This clone has more than one count but fewer than ten. The chain couples TRBV6-4 to TRBJ2-1; 13 bases are a match to TRBD2. J lost 0 bases, V lost 4 bases, and 6 bases had no gene match. Germline values: CDR1 MRHNA, CDR2 SNTAGT. The CDR3 length is 18 residues. CDR3 DNA: TGTGCCAGCAGTGGGACTAGCGGGAGCTCCGGCTCCTACAATGAGCAGTTCTTC. Amino acid sequence: CASSGTSGSSGSYNEQFF.

This clone was seen a handful of times. CDR3: CASSVQGASGANVLTF. The CDR3 DNA is TGTGCCAGTAGTGTACAGGGGGCATCAGGGGCCAACGTCCTGACTTTC. This rearrangement joins TRBV19 to TRBJ2-6, with 9 positions matching TRBD1. Germline CDR1 reads LNHDA; CDR2 reads SQIVND (reference sequence). The junction had 6 bases not matched to a gene; V was cut back by 5 bases and J by 4 bases. The CDR3 loop spans 16 amino acids.

The chain employs TRBV18 and TRBJ2-7; no clear D gene. CDR3 length: 13 amino acids. Deletions cut 2 bases from V and 3 bases from J, with 8 bases between. The germline gives CDR1 KGHSH, CDR2 LQKENI. The CDR3 here is CASSPIGNYEQYF. CDR3 nucleotide sequence: TGTGCCAGCTCACCAATAGGGAACTACGAGCAGTACTTC.